Reported below is one TCR beta chain. Its antigen remains unidentified. No base quality values were provided; no much bigger clone lies one nucleotide off. The data are from a study of shared clonotypes between healthy human individuals (dated by TCRdb to 2018 to 2020). For context, the study as a whole: Three men and a couple of women, aged 18 to 49 years, made up the cohort. For each donor, three plates each were used for CD4 naive and CD4 memory, two plates were used for CD8 naive, and one plate was used for CD8 memory. Blood TCR repertoires of several healthy adults were deeply sequenced to estimate repertoire size and the extent of clonotype sharing between individuals. Different laboratories and diverse techniques were used to prepare libraries and sequence TCR repertoires, to increase sequencing depth and limit assay-specific biases. Per donor, leukapheresis produced somewhere between about 0.94 and 8.9 billion PBMCs. The full study reports these points: Based on pairwise subsampling, the degree of clonotype sharing among donors was expected to be affected by sequencing depth. Because the study included only a small number of donors, the genetic and exposure-history diversity represented was limited. Larger estimated clonotype richness was generally found for naive subsets than for memory subsets. Sampling was restricted to blood, and TCR repertoires in tissue are likely to differ from TCR repertoires in blood. Compared with non-shared clonotypes, clonotypes shared by all four sorted-subset donors had higher generation probabilities. Even with the large sequencing depth, rarefaction of the sorted-subset datasets indicated that sequencing was incomplete. When several donors were compared, the shared fraction of clonotypes was around 5.1% for naive CD4, around 3.5% for naive CD8, 2.3% for memory CD4, and 0.4% for memory CD8.

Using the deep immunoSEQ assay, TCR CDR3 regions were amplified from genomic DNA by multiplex PCR. Extracted genomic DNA from each cell subset was spread evenly across all wells of several immunoSEQ 96-well plates, with each plate serving as a replicate. For sorted subsets, around 200 ng genomic DNA, equal to 30,000 to 35,000 T cell genomes, was loaded into each replicate PCR. Purified libraries were quantified with a Qubit 3.0 fluorometer, sized on a Bioanalyzer 2100, and re-quantified with the KAPA Library Quantification kit. Every immunoSEQ 96-well plate was sequenced on a dedicated single-read 150-cycle Illumina NextSeq 550 flow cell. For the original study's pipeline: The immunoSEQ output contained only junctional sequences without quality scores, so filtering could not match that applied to full-length reads. Sequences were annotated with PyIR, a Python wrapper for IgBLAST v1.9, using IMGT germline references to assign V/J genes and CDR3. Reads were removed for weak V/J assignments (E-value above 1e-6), missing CDR3, stop codons, out-of-frame junctions, or ambiguous translated residues. A V3J clonotype was defined by an identical inferred V gene, J gene, and CDR3 amino acid sequence. To compute the percentage overlap between repertoires, the number of shared unique clonotypes was divided by the size of the smaller repertoire. Three approaches were used to assess repertoire richness: RTK rarefaction, the Chao1 estimator, and Recon v2.1 estimates of unobserved clonotypes. For all TCRbeta clonotypes obtained by the gDNA method from four donors, generation probabilities were computed with OLGA. TCRdb retrieved this table from immuneACCESS and kept in-frame rearrangements only. Not all clones are present; in checked studies, unresolved V genes account for under half, and no reason is known for the remainder. The V and J calls and clone size are taken from that table; D and trimming were inferred from the DNA. In all, the sample holds some 2,500,000 clones, and 85% to 95% of those were seen once. The ten largest account for approximately 0.39% of the sample.

Healthy HIV-negative adults with no recently reported acute infections or vaccinations were included as donors. Every donor was a Caucasian adult residing in Nashville, Tennessee, USA. CD4+ T cells were enriched through magnetic negative selection, after which naive cells were positively selected on CD45RA and the remaining negative fraction served as the memory subset. Blood was collected by leukapheresis, and PBMCs were isolated by Ficoll-Histopaque density gradient centrifugation and then cryopreserved in liquid nitrogen vapor phase. Purity and quantity of every magnetically sorted T cell population were checked by analytical flow cytometry. Genomic DNA was isolated from every sorted fraction and measured by UV absorbance on a Nanodrop 2000c. Source material: naive CD4+ T cells from PBMCs. Reading the label with the study, this specimen's cell subset or site is: CD45RA+ positively selected. This TCR was sampled from a man between 18 and 29 years old in good health. Some clones in this sample may be carry-over from other donors' samples.

The DNA reads as follows: TGTGCCTGGAGTGTCAGGAGGGGGACCCAGTACTTC. Translated, it reads CAWSVRRGTQYF. The chain employs TRBV30 and TRBJ2-5; a weak D assignment points to TRBD2 (6 bases agree). At the junction V is shortened by 0 bases and J by 7 bases, with 9 bases in between. CDR3 length: 12 amino acids, cysteine to phenylalanine. The kept DNA is CDR3 alone, 36 bases in frame from the first base. From a lookup of the germline V gene (reference sequence), CDR1 and CDR2 are GTSNPN and SVGIG.